These 14 T cell receptor beta chains were all obtained from the same sample, sequenced in a study of response to subunit inactivated influenza vaccine. MiXCR, applied by TCRdb to the RT-PCR reads, yields one record per CDR3 protein. The sample shows 500,000 to 750,000 distinct CDR3 sequences, approximately 14% of them seen only once. Material: PBMCs from blood, obtained 12 days after vaccination. Source of these receptors: a man aged 45-65 years who received an inactivated influenza vaccine.

This clonotype has a count of ten or more. The V call is TRBV11-2, the J call TRBJ2-7; tentative D call: TRBD1 (6 bases). V dropped 6 bases and J dropped 3 bases, with 18 bases sitting between them. The CDR3 is 15 residues long. Germline V gene lookup returns CDR1 SGHAT and CDR2 FQNNGV. The CDR3 nucleotides are TGTGCCAGCAGTACAGGACCAGGGGCAAGCTACGAGCAGTACTTC. Amino acid sequence: CASSTGPGASYEQYF.

Only a few counts were recorded for this clonotype. The rearrangement links TRBV2 to TRBJ2-1, with D perhaps matching TRBD2 (6 bases). V dropped 6 bases and J dropped 13 bases, with 10 bases sitting between them. The CDR3 loop spans 10 amino acids. Germline loops: CDR1 SNHLY, CDR2 FYNNEI. DNA for the CDR3: TGTGCCAGCAGGGGACTCTCACAGTTCTTC. Residues: CASRGLSQFF.

The chain carries TRBV10-3 and TRBJ2-1; TRBD2 might be the D (7 bases). The CDR3 covers 18 residues. Germline CDR1 and CDR2: ENHRY and SYGVKD. The V and J ends lost 8 bases and 3 bases respectively, with 26 bases between them. The CDR3 spells CAILRRGEGKGYYNEQFF. The CDR3 DNA is TGTGCCATCCTCAGAAGGGGGGAGGGGAAGGGGTACTACAATGAGCAGTTCTTC.

The chain links TRBV10-3 to TRBJ1-5; 7 positions match TRBD1. The germline CDR1 and CDR2 sequences are ENHRY and SYGVKD. CDR3 length equals 15 residues. J lost 5 bases, V lost 5 bases, and 9 bases had no gene match. The CDR3 DNA sequence: TGTGCCATCAGTCCCCACGGGACAGAAGATCAGCCCCAGCATTTT. The encoded protein is CAISPHGTEDQPQHF.

There are a few counts of this clonotype. The chain links TRBV19 to TRBJ2-2, with 7 bases fitting TRBD1. The V gene's germline CDR1 is LNHDA and CDR2 SQIVND (reference sequence). V shed 6 bases and J 4 bases; nucleotides not matched to a gene: 5. The CDR3 is 14 amino acids. The CDR3 is CASRQPGGTGELFF. The CDR3 coding sequence is TGTGCCAGTAGACAGCCAGGGGGCACCGGGGAGCTGTTTTTT.

This clonotype was detected only a few times. V and J are TRBV29-1 and TRBJ2-5, with no clear D. The CDR3 consists of 12 residues. With 7 bases removed from V and 0 bases from J, the gap between germline ends came to 9 bases. Germline V CDR1 and CDR2: SQVTM, ANQGSEA. In DNA form, the CDR3 reads TGCAGCGGCGACAACGACCAAGAGACCCAGTACTTC. Protein product: CSGDNDQETQYF.

This chain links TRBV4-2 with TRBJ2-3; 10 nucleotides agree with TRBD2. V lost 0 bases to trimming and J lost 6 bases; unmatched junction nucleotides: 9. The CDR3 spans 17 residues. Per the germline V gene, CDR1 is LGHNA and CDR2 is YNFKEQ. CDR3 in amino acids: CASSQDLASGSRDTQYF. CDR3 coding DNA: TGTGCCAGCAGCCAAGATTTGGCTAGCGGGAGTCGGGATACGCAGTATTTT.

The V and J genes are TRBV12-3 or TRBV12-4 and TRBJ1-5; D remains unclear. The CDR3 covers 14 residues. V shed 3 bases and J shed 4 bases, with 10 bases lying between them. The DNA for the CDR3 is TGTGCCAGCAGTTTGGACGGACTGAATCAGCCCCAGCATTTT. This translates into CASSLDGLNQPQHF.

This clonotype was picked up a small number of times. This chain links TRBV12-3 or TRBV12-4 with TRBJ1-1, with D hard to call. The CDR3 consists of 14 residues. Trimming removed 3 bases at V and 4 bases at J, with 12 bases between. The CDR3 here is CASSFGRGSTEAFF. In DNA, the CDR3 is TGTGCCAGCAGTTTTGGGCGGGGATCCACTGAAGCTTTCTTT.

This clonotype came up a few times. The rearrangement links TRBV30 to TRBJ1-5; D is ambiguous. V lost 1 base to trimming and J lost 2 bases, with 12 bases between them. This CDR3 has 15 residues. CDR1 is GTSNPN and CDR2 is SVGIG in the germline V gene (reference sequence). The CDR3 sequence is CAWSANRWGNQPQHF. The CDR3, as DNA: TGTGCCTGGAGTGCCAACCGTTGGGGCAATCAGCCCCAGCATTTT.

This clonotype was observed a single time. This CDR3 reads CASSGTSGGRDTQYF. CDR3 nucleotides: TGTGCCAGTTCCGGGACTAGCGGGGGAAGAGATACGCAGTATTTT. J is TRBJ2-3 and V is TRBV19, with TRBD2 matching 14 bases. Per the germline V gene, CDR1 is LNHDA and CDR2 is SQIVND (reference sequence). Trimming took 8 bases from V and 5 from J; bases not matched to a gene: 6. The CDR3 is 15 amino acids.

This clonotype was recorded a few times. The chain recombines TRBV3-1 with TRBJ2-1; TRBD2 matches 11 bases. The ends lost 2 bases at V and 9 bases at J; junction bases unmatched: 6. Germline V gene data show CDR1 as LGHDT and CDR2 as YNNKEL (reference sequence). This CDR3 comprises 15 residues. Here the CDR3 DNA reads TGTGCCAGCAGCCAAATAGCGGGGGGGCGGAGTGAGCAGTTCTTC. Translated, it gives CASSQIAGGRSEQFF.

This clonotype has only a few counts. The CDR3 sequence: CASSPSSWLPDEQYF. The CDR3, as DNA: TGTGCCAGCAGTCCCTCTTCGTGGTTGCCCGACGAGCAGTACTTC. The chain employs TRBV27 and TRBJ2-7, with D hard to call. The germline V and J ends were trimmed by 5 bases and 5 bases, with 19 bases remaining between them. Germline V lookup: CDR1 MNHEY, CDR2 SMNVEV (reference sequence). This CDR3 contains 15 residues.

The chain links TRBV3-1 to TRBJ2-3; 8 bases align to TRBD2. The CDR3 has 16 residues. Trimming cost V 3 bases and J 2 bases; bases outside gene matches: 7. In germline, CDR1 is LGHDT, CDR2 YNNKEL (reference sequence). The DNA for the CDR3 is TGTGCCAGCAGCCAGGTCACTAGCGGCAACACAGATACGCAGTATTTT. Protein: CASSQVTSGNTDTQYF.